One and the same sample provided the 22 T cell receptor beta chains below, sequenced in a study of blood T cell repertoires in COVID-19. Assay used: immunoSEQ multiplex PCR; TCRdb lists only in-frame clones, some missing. Of roughly 87,000 clones in the sample, around 72% were seen once. Sequences were obtained from peripheral blood. The source of these receptors is a woman aged 80 or over with acute or convalescent COVID-19.

This chain connects TRBV6-2 or TRBV6-3 to TRBJ2-1, with 9 bases aligning to TRBD2. V dropped 0 bases and J dropped 4; count of bases not matched to a gene: 4. CDR1 MNHEY and CDR2 SVGEGT come from the germline V gene. CDR3 length: 16 amino acids. The CDR3 region has the DNA TGTGCCAGCAGTTACTCGCAAGCGGGGGGTTACAATGAGCAGTTCTTC. Its protein is CASSYSQAGGYNEQFF.

CDR3 DNA: TGTGCCACCAGCAAAAAACAGGGGTACACCGGGGAGCTGTTTTTT. The encoded protein is CATSKKQGYTGELFF. The chain joins TRBV24-1 to TRBJ2-2; the match to TRBD1 covers 7 bases. Germline V CDR1 and CDR2: KGHDR, SFDVKD. With 7 bases clipped from V and 3 bases from J, the junction kept 7 bases outside the gene matches. The CDR3 covers 15 residues.

The rearrangement uses TRBV10-3 and TRBJ2-2, with TRBD2 as a possible D gene (6 bases). The CDR3 is 16 amino acids. V was cut by 3 bases and J by 2 bases, with 13 bases left in between. In germline, CDR1 is ENHRY, CDR2 SYGVKD. CDR3 nucleotides: TGTGCCATCAGTGATTCGGGACTTCCCAACACCGGGGAGCTGTTTTTT. It yields the protein CAISDSGLPNTGELFF.

V usage is TRBV7-6 and J usage is TRBJ1-1; 7 nucleotides match TRBD1. V lost 5 bases to trimming and J lost 5 bases; unmatched junction nucleotides: 5. This CDR3 comprises 13 residues. CDR1 is SGHVS and CDR2 is FNYEAQ in the germline V gene. The CDR3 DNA is TGTGCCAGCAGCGACAGGGTGGGGACTGAAGCTTTCTTT. Its translation: CASSDRVGTEAFF.

This clone was detected once. V usage is TRBV5-8 and J usage is TRBJ1-1, with 11 positions matching TRBD1. J lost 4 bases, V lost 5 bases, and 4 bases had no gene match. In germline, CDR1 is SGHTS, CDR2 YDEGEE. There are 14 residues in the CDR3. CDR3 sequence (DNA): TGTGCCAGCAGATCCGGGACAGGGGGCACTGAAGCTTTCTTT. Amino acid sequence: CASRSGTGGTEAFF.

The DNA of the CDR3 is TGTGCCAGTAGTCCCCGGGACAGGAGAAATTCACCCCTCCACTTT. Its protein product is CASSPRDRRNSPLHF. The chain joins TRBV19 to TRBJ1-6, with 8 positions matching TRBD1. In germline, CDR1 is LNHDA, CDR2 SQIVND (reference sequence). After removal of 5 bases from V and 7 bases from J, the junction contained 7 bases not matched to a gene. The CDR3 consists of 15 residues.

CDR3 sequence (DNA): TGTGCCAGCAGCTTATACAGGGAGTCCTACGAGCAGTACTTC. It is translated as CASSLYRESYEQYF. The chain carries TRBV7-9 and TRBJ2-7; D might be TRBD1 (6 bases). V lost 2 bases, J lost 1 base, and 9 bases lay in between. Germline assignment: CDR1 SEHNR and CDR2 FQNEAQ (reference sequence). This CDR3 has 14 residues.

The V and J genes are TRBV29-1 and TRBJ1-2; D perhaps matches TRBD1 (6 bases). The V end was cut by 4 bases, the J end by 3 bases, with 15 bases between. This CDR3 has 14 residues. Germline CDR1 and CDR2: SQVTM and ANQGSEA. This chain's CDR3 is CSVGRGGDYYGYTF. The CDR3 region has the DNA TGCAGCGTTGGTAGAGGGGGGGATTACTATGGCTACACCTTC.

The chain employs TRBV7-3 and TRBJ1-1; the D gene is possibly TRBD1 (5 bases). Germline lookup yields CDR1 SGHTA and CDR2 FQGTGA. Trimming left V 5 bases short and J 1 base short, with 11 bases between. This CDR3 contains 14 residues. This CDR3 reads CASSPGHSNTEAFF. In DNA form, the CDR3 reads TGTGCCAGCAGCCCCGGACACTCGAACACTGAAGCTTTCTTT.

The chain uses TRBV10-3 and TRBJ1-1; 7 bases are a match to TRBD1. Germline lookup yields CDR1 ENHRY and CDR2 SYGVKD. V lost 4 bases, J lost 2 bases, and 4 bases stayed unmatched. This CDR3 is built from 14 residues. The CDR3 nucleotides read TGTGCCATCAGTGGAAGACAGGGCAACACTGAAGCTTTCTTT. This gives the protein CAISGRQGNTEAFF.

Comment on this clone: A read error may account for a junction end that differs from germline. V gene TRBV3-1 (or the pseudogene TRBV3-2) combines with J gene TRBJ2-1, with 11 bases matching TRBD2. The CDR3 covers 15 residues. Germline V gene sequence: CDR1 LGHDT, CDR2 YNNKEL (reference sequence). CDR3 region: CASSQETSGGRSIIF. The CDR3 region has the DNA TGTGCCAGCAGCCAAGAAACTAGCGGGGGCCGTAGCATAATCTTC.

CDR3 in amino acids: CASSLAGDPSTDTQYF. CDR3 DNA: TGCGCCAGCAGCTTGGCAGGGGACCCTAGCACAGATACGCAGTATTTT. The V gene is TRBV5-1, the J gene TRBJ2-3; D is perhaps TRBD1 (6 bases). The CDR3 is 16 amino acids. V dropped 0 bases and J dropped 0 bases, with 11 bases sitting between them. Germline CDR1 is SGHRS and CDR2 is YFSETQ.

The DNA of the CDR3 is TGTGCCAGCAGCTTAGGAAGCACCGCTAACTATGGCTACACCTTC. As protein: CASSLGSTANYGYTF. The chain has TRBV7-2 and TRBJ1-2; D remains unclear. V lost 1 base and J 0 bases, leaving 9 bases between the germline ends. CDR1 is SGHTA, CDR2 FQGNSA, per germline. The CDR3 extends over 15 amino acids.

V gene TRBV6-1 combines with J gene TRBJ2-1, with D unclear. Germline lookup yields CDR1 MNHNS and CDR2 SASEGT. V was pared by 1 base and J by 9 bases, with 13 bases between. CDR3 length equals 14 residues. The CDR3 nucleotides are TGTGCCAGCAGTGAAGTAGGCCGAGGTGGTGAGCAGTTCTTC. Residues: CASSEVGRGGEQFF.

This clone was observed a few times. V gene TRBV18 combines with J gene TRBJ1-5; TRBD1 agrees at 9 bases. Germline CDR1 is KGHSH and CDR2 is LQKENI. The CDR3 covers 14 residues. Unmatched junction bases numbered 2, after V lost 2 bases and J lost 6 bases. For the CDR3, the DNA is TGTGCCAGCTCACCAGGGGACAGGGTTCAGCCCCAGCATTTT. It specifies CASSPGDRVQPQHF.

The chain has TRBV27 and TRBJ1-1; 8 nucleotides line up with TRBD1. The ends lost 4 bases at V and 5 bases at J; junction bases unmatched: 12. Germline assignment: CDR1 MNHEY and CDR2 SMNVEV (reference sequence). The CDR3 loop spans 16 amino acids. CDR3 in amino acids: CASSSGTGQGGTEAFF. For the CDR3, the DNA is TGTGCCAGCAGTTCGGGAACCGGACAGGGTGGGACTGAAGCTTTCTTT.

The genes are TRBV19 and TRBJ1-2, with D possibly matching TRBD1 (5 bases). Germline V gene data show CDR1 as LNHDA and CDR2 as SQIVND (reference sequence). The CDR3 extends over 14 amino acids. V shed 3 bases and J shed 4 bases, with 12 bases lying between them. This CDR3 is CASSIAQGVYGYTF. The CDR3 region has the DNA TGTGCCAGTAGTATCGCCCAGGGCGTCTATGGCTACACCTTC.

J is TRBJ2-5 and V is TRBV11-2, with no clear D. The germline V gene has CDR1 SGHAT and CDR2 FQNNGV. The CDR3 totals 14 residues. Trimming cost V 5 bases and J 1 base, with 11 bases left between them. The CDR3 DNA follows: TGTGCCAGCAGCGCTCAACTCGTCCAAGAGACCCAGTACTTC. This encodes CASSAQLVQETQYF.

This rearrangement joins TRBV6-5 to TRBJ2-7, with D perhaps TRBD1 (6 bases). V dropped 6 bases and J dropped 3 bases, with 18 bases sitting between them. This CDR3 spans 15 amino acids. Per the germline V gene, CDR1 is MNHEY and CDR2 is SVGAGI. CDR3 in DNA: TGTGCCAGCAGCACCACAATGGACAGCAGCTACGAGCAGTACTTC. Translation gives CASSTTMDSSYEQYF.

The chain recombines TRBV11-2 with TRBJ2-1; 12 bases are a match to TRBD2. J was trimmed by 7 bases and V by 6 bases; bases with no gene match: 7. Germline V gives CDR1 SGHAT, CDR2 FQNNGV. This CDR3 has 15 residues. CDR3 in DNA: TGTGCCAGCAGTTCGGGGACTAGCGGGCGGAATGAGCAGTTCTTC. Translating gives CASSSGTSGRNEQFF.

This clone came up many times. J is TRBJ1-2 and V is TRBV11-2, with D tentatively TRBD1 (5 bases). This CDR3 has 13 amino acids. V was shortened by 4 bases and J by 8 bases, with 14 bases between the two germline ends. Germline values: CDR1 SGHAT, CDR2 FQNNGV. CDR3 sequence: CASSSPRGWGYTF. CDR3 in DNA: TGTGCCAGCAGCTCCCCCCGGGGGTGGGGCTACACCTTC.

The V gene is TRBV3-1 (or the pseudogene TRBV3-2), the J gene TRBJ1-2; TRBD1 might be the D (6 bases). The V end lost 4 bases, the J end lost 6 bases, and 15 bases lay between the germline ends. From germline, CDR1 is LGHDT and CDR2 YNNKEL (reference sequence). The CDR3 extends over 14 amino acids. The CDR3 bases are TGTGCCAGCAGCCCCGAAGGGGGTTGGGATGGCTACACCTTC. It yields the protein CASSPEGGWDGYTF.